Only one count was recorded for the clone carrying this TCR beta chain. In the study's own analysis: By means of reference gene primer amplification, nucleated cell counts were estimated. Profiling relied on immunoSEQ multiplex PCR, and the TCRdb table lists in-frame clones only, not all of them. The V and J calls and the clone size are those of that table, but D and trimming were determined from the DNA. The sample carries under 200,000 clones, over 75% recorded once. V gave up 3 bases and J gave up 8 bases, with 16 bases separating them. The CDR3 covers 13 residues. In germline, CDR1 is SQVTM, CDR2 ANQGSEA. The sample comes from a study of blood T cell repertoires in COVID-19.

This chain joins TRBV29-1 and TRBJ1-1; TRBD1 is a possible D gene (6 bases). The material sequenced was peripheral blood. The source of this sequence is a middle-aged man with acute or convalescent COVID-19. CDR3: CSVESGEGLEAFF. CDR3 sequence (DNA): TGCAGCGTTGAGTCAGGGGAGGGCTTGGAAGCTTTCTTT.